These T cell receptor beta chains were read from a single sample in a study of T cells in Graves' hyperthyroidism and ophthalmopathy. One entry per CDR3 protein results from TCRdb running MiXCR on the multiplex PCR reads. Of around 360,000 distinct CDR3 sequences listed, roughly 15% are singletons. The sequenced sample was blood. Receptor source: a woman aged 55-70 years with Graves' ophthalmopathy. Both conserved end residues are part of each CDR3. A D gene is named only where the DNA matches it firmly. Clone size is stated in some rows and not others, as once, few, many or a class when expanded.

d_call: NA
v_call: TRBV13
cdr3_length: 13
j_call: TRBJ2-7
clone_size: few
cdr3_nt: TGTGCCAGCAGCTCAGGACAGACCTACGAGCAGTACTTC
cdr3_aa: CASSSGQTYEQYF

d_call: TRBD1
v_call: TRBV5-5
cdr3_length: 14
j_call: TRBJ1-4
clone_size: NA
cdr3_nt: TGTGCCAGCGGCGGGACAGGGAGTTTGGAAAAACTGTTTTTT
cdr3_aa: CASGGTGSLEKLFF

d_call: TRBD2
v_call: TRBV2
cdr3_length: 16
j_call: TRBJ2-1
clone_size: many
cdr3_nt: TGTGCCAGCAGTGAAGCCGCTAGCGGGCCGTACAATGAGCAGTTCTTC
cdr3_aa: CASSEAASGPYNEQFF

d_call: NA
v_call: TRBV12-5
cdr3_length: 17
j_call: TRBJ2-3
clone_size: many
cdr3_nt: TGTGCTAGTGGTCCGCGTCGAACGATAGCTAGCACAGATACGCAGTATTTT
cdr3_aa: CASGPRRTIASTDTQYF

d_call: NA
v_call: TRBV11-2
cdr3_length: 16
j_call: TRBJ2-1
clone_size: many
cdr3_nt: TGTGCCAGCAGCTTAGAAGGGGGGACCGGGGGCAATGAGCAGTTCTTC
cdr3_aa: CASSLEGGTGGNEQFF

d_call: NA
v_call: TRBV29-1
cdr3_length: 12
j_call: TRBJ1-1
clone_size: many
cdr3_nt: TGCAGCGTTGGTCTCTTCGTCGGTGAAGCTTTCTTT
cdr3_aa: CSVGLFVGEAFF

d_call: NA
v_call: TRBV14
cdr3_length: 17
j_call: TRBJ1-5
clone_size: NA
cdr3_nt: TGTGCCAGCAGCCAAGACGGAGGTAGGGACAGCAATCAGCCCCAGCATTTT
cdr3_aa: CASSQDGGRDSNQPQHF

d_call: NA
v_call: TRBV7-9
cdr3_length: 11
j_call: TRBJ1-1
clone_size: NA
cdr3_nt: TGTGCCAGCGGTTTGAACACTGAAGCTTTCTTT
cdr3_aa: CASGLNTEAFF

d_call: TRBD2
v_call: TRBV6-1
cdr3_length: 15
j_call: TRBJ2-5
clone_size: many
cdr3_nt: TGTGCCAGCAGTAGGGGCGGGAGGCACCAAGAGACCCAGTACTTC
cdr3_aa: CASSRGGRHQETQYF

d_call: NA
v_call: TRBV11-2
cdr3_length: 14
j_call: TRBJ1-3
clone_size: NA
cdr3_nt: TGTGCCAGCAGCTTCGCGGTCGGCCGAAACACCATATATTTT
cdr3_aa: CASSFAVGRNTIYF

d_call: NA
v_call: TRBV7-9
cdr3_length: 14
j_call: TRBJ1-2
clone_size: few
cdr3_nt: TGTGCCAGCAGCCCGGTTGGATTTAACTATGGCTACACCTTC
cdr3_aa: CASSPVGFNYGYTF

d_call: NA
v_call: TRBV20-1
cdr3_length: 12
j_call: TRBJ2-5
clone_size: many
cdr3_nt: TGCAGTGCTAGCCACCCCTCGGAGACCCAGTACTTC
cdr3_aa: CSASHPSETQYF

d_call: TRBD2
v_call: TRBV5-1
cdr3_length: 14
j_call: TRBJ2-7
clone_size: many
cdr3_nt: TGCGCCAGCAGCTTCTACGGGAGGGAGTACGAGCAGTACTTC
cdr3_aa: CASSFYGREYEQYF

d_call: TRBD2
v_call: TRBV6-4
cdr3_length: 14
j_call: TRBJ2-1
clone_size: NA
cdr3_nt: TGTGCCAGCAGGCCCGGGACTAGCTCGTATGAGCAGTTCTTC
cdr3_aa: CASRPGTSSYEQFF

d_call: NA
v_call: TRBV11-2
cdr3_length: 14
j_call: TRBJ2-3
clone_size: many
cdr3_nt: TGTGCCAGCAGCATCGGGACCCCCGGAGATACGCAGTATTTT
cdr3_aa: CASSIGTPGDTQYF

d_call: TRBD2
v_call: TRBV2
cdr3_length: 17
j_call: TRBJ2-3
clone_size: NA
cdr3_nt: TGTGCCAGCAGTGAAGATCCGCTAGCGGGATGGACAGATACGCAGTATTTT
cdr3_aa: CASSEDPLAGWTDTQYF

d_call: TRBD1
v_call: TRBV11-2
cdr3_length: 14
j_call: TRBJ2-1
clone_size: many
cdr3_nt: TGTGCCAGCATCCTCTCGACAGGGCACAATGAGCAGTTCTTC
cdr3_aa: CASILSTGHNEQFF

d_call: NA
v_call: TRBV13
cdr3_length: 17
j_call: TRBJ2-7
clone_size: many
cdr3_nt: TGTGCCAGCAGCTTAGGAGTAGCCGCAGGGAGCTCCTACGAGCAGTACTTC
cdr3_aa: CASSLGVAAGSSYEQYF

d_call: NA
v_call: TRBV10-3
cdr3_length: 16
j_call: TRBJ1-1
clone_size: NA
cdr3_nt: TGTGCCATCAGTGAGTCGCCAGGGGCCGGGGACACTGAAGCTTTCTTT
cdr3_aa: CAISESPGAGDTEAFF

d_call: NA
v_call: TRBV10-2
cdr3_length: 15
j_call: TRBJ2-5
clone_size: few
cdr3_nt: TGCGCCAGCAGTGACCCCAGGACTGGAGAAGAGACCCAGTACTTC
cdr3_aa: CASSDPRTGEETQYF

d_call: TRBD2
v_call: TRBV5-4
cdr3_length: 16
j_call: TRBJ2-1
clone_size: NA
cdr3_nt: TGTGCCAGCAGCTTGGAGCGGGGGAGCTCCTACAATGAGCAGTTCTTC
cdr3_aa: CASSLERGSSYNEQFF

d_call: NA
v_call: TRBV5-5
cdr3_length: 15
j_call: TRBJ1-5
clone_size: NA
cdr3_nt: TGTGCCAGCAGCTTCAACGCAGTTGGCAATCGGCCCCAGCATTTT
cdr3_aa: CASSFNAVGNRPQHF

d_call: NA
v_call: TRBV20-1
cdr3_length: 16
j_call: TRBJ2-5
clone_size: many
cdr3_nt: TGCAGTGCTAGAGATTGGGGGCCCGGGAGCCAAGAGACCCAGTACTTC
cdr3_aa: CSARDWGPGSQETQYF

d_call: TRBD1
v_call: TRBV18
cdr3_length: 16
j_call: TRBJ2-1
clone_size: many
cdr3_nt: TGTGCCAGCTCACCGCCCGAGGGACAGGGAAATCATGAGCAGTTCTTC
cdr3_aa: CASSPPEGQGNHEQFF

d_call: TRBD2
v_call: TRBV29-1
cdr3_length: 15
j_call: TRBJ2-3
clone_size: few
cdr3_nt: TGCAGCGTTAGGATGAGCGGGAGTCTCCCAGATACGCAGTATTTT
cdr3_aa: CSVRMSGSLPDTQYF

d_call: TRBD2
v_call: TRBV15
cdr3_length: 17
j_call: TRBJ2-5
clone_size: few
cdr3_nt: TGTGCCACCAGCACAAGTAACCCGGGACTAGCAGGCGAGACCCAGTACTTC
cdr3_aa: CATSTSNPGLAGETQYF

d_call: TRBD2
v_call: TRBV3-1
cdr3_length: 18
j_call: TRBJ2-4
clone_size: NA
cdr3_nt: TGTGCCAGCAGCCAAGCTCTTGCGGGGGTTATGGCCAAAAACATTCAGTACTTC
cdr3_aa: CASSQALAGVMAKNIQYF

d_call: NA
v_call: TRBV2
cdr3_length: 14
j_call: TRBJ2-7
clone_size: many
cdr3_nt: TGTGCCAGCACTGGACCCCGGGGCCCCGACCAGCAGTACTTC
cdr3_aa: CASTGPRGPDQQYF

d_call: TRBD1
v_call: TRBV18
cdr3_length: 16
j_call: TRBJ2-1
clone_size: many
cdr3_nt: TGTGCCAGCTCACCACGGACAGGGCAGGGCTACAATGAGCAGTTCTTC
cdr3_aa: CASSPRTGQGYNEQFF

d_call: TRBD2
v_call: TRBV19
cdr3_length: 17
j_call: TRBJ2-3
clone_size: NA
cdr3_nt: TGTGCCAGTAGGAGACTAGCGGGGGATGTCATAGAGGATACGCAGTATTTT
cdr3_aa: CASRRLAGDVIEDTQYF

d_call: TRBD1
v_call: TRBV18
cdr3_length: 15
j_call: TRBJ2-7
clone_size: many
cdr3_nt: TGTGCCAGCTCTCAAGGGACAGGGACTATCTACGAGCAGTACTTC
cdr3_aa: CASSQGTGTIYEQYF

d_call: NA
v_call: TRBV7-6
cdr3_length: 14
j_call: TRBJ2-5
clone_size: few
cdr3_nt: TGTGCCAGCAGCACACCCTCCGAGGGGGATACCCAGTACTTC
cdr3_aa: CASSTPSEGDTQYF

d_call: NA
v_call: TRBV7-3
cdr3_length: 16
j_call: TRBJ2-5
clone_size: many
cdr3_nt: TGTGCCAGCAGCCTCTTTGGACTTGGGGGAGACGAGACCCAGTACTTC
cdr3_aa: CASSLFGLGGDETQYF

d_call: NA
v_call: TRBV19
cdr3_length: 14
j_call: TRBJ2-6
clone_size: NA
cdr3_nt: TGTGCCAGTAGGGAAAACTCTGGGGCCAACGTCCTGACTTTC
cdr3_aa: CASRENSGANVLTF

d_call: TRBD1
v_call: TRBV20-1
cdr3_length: 16
j_call: TRBJ2-3
clone_size: many
cdr3_nt: TGCAGTGCTAGAGATGACGGGACAGGGTTAACAGATACGCAGTATTTT
cdr3_aa: CSARDDGTGLTDTQYF

d_call: TRBD2
v_call: TRBV3-1
cdr3_length: 16
j_call: TRBJ2-5
clone_size: NA
cdr3_nt: TGTGCCAGCAGCCATGGGACTAGCGGACAACAAGAGACCCAGTACTTC
cdr3_aa: CASSHGTSGQQETQYF

d_call: TRBD1
v_call: TRBV7-7
cdr3_length: 15
j_call: TRBJ2-1
clone_size: few
cdr3_nt: TGTGCTAGCAGCTTCGGGACAGGAAATTACAATGAGCAGTTCTTC
cdr3_aa: CASSFGTGNYNEQFF

d_call: TRBD2
v_call: TRBV3-1
cdr3_length: 15
j_call: TRBJ2-1
clone_size: many
cdr3_nt: TGTGCCAGCAGCCAACGTAGCGGGAGGGCCAGTGAGCAGTTCTTC
cdr3_aa: CASSQRSGRASEQFF

d_call: NA
v_call: TRBV5-1
cdr3_length: 14
j_call: TRBJ1-5
clone_size: NA
cdr3_nt: TGCGCCAGCAGCTTAACAGGGCCGGGGCAGCCCCAGCATTTT
cdr3_aa: CASSLTGPGQPQHF

d_call: TRBD1
v_call: TRBV5-1
cdr3_length: 17
j_call: TRBJ2-1
clone_size: NA
cdr3_nt: TGCGCCAGCAGCTTGGGGACTACAGGGGGCTTCTACAATGAGCAGTTCTTC
cdr3_aa: CASSLGTTGGFYNEQFF

d_call: TRBD2
v_call: TRBV5-1
cdr3_length: 14
j_call: TRBJ2-3
clone_size: many
cdr3_nt: TGCGCCAGCACGTCTAGCGGGGTCACAGATACGCAGTATTTT
cdr3_aa: CASTSSGVTDTQYF

d_call: NA
v_call: TRBV6-1
cdr3_length: 15
j_call: TRBJ2-3
clone_size: NA
cdr3_nt: TGTGCCAGCAGCTACGGGCGTTCTAGCACAGATACGCAGTATTTT
cdr3_aa: CASSYGRSSTDTQYF

d_call: NA
v_call: TRBV15
cdr3_length: 12
j_call: TRBJ1-1
clone_size: many
cdr3_nt: TGTGCCACCAGCAGAGATCCCAGTGAAGCTTTCTTT
cdr3_aa: CATSRDPSEAFF

d_call: TRBD1
v_call: TRBV28
cdr3_length: 15
j_call: TRBJ1-1
clone_size: many
cdr3_nt: TGTGCCAGCAGGGTCAGGGGGGCTGTGAACACTGAAGCTTTCTTT
cdr3_aa: CASRVRGAVNTEAFF

d_call: NA
v_call: TRBV10-3
cdr3_length: 14
j_call: TRBJ2-3
clone_size: NA
cdr3_nt: TGTGCCATCACGAGAGGGGGGACGCGAGATACGCAGTATTTT
cdr3_aa: CAITRGGTRDTQYF

d_call: NA
v_call: TRBV7-2
cdr3_length: 15
j_call: TRBJ2-3
clone_size: many
cdr3_nt: TGTGCCAGCAGCTTAGTGGCGGGGAGCACAGATACGCAGTATTTT
cdr3_aa: CASSLVAGSTDTQYF

d_call: TRBD1
v_call: TRBV6-2/TRBV6-3
cdr3_length: 14
j_call: TRBJ2-1
clone_size: many
cdr3_nt: TGTGCCAGCAGTACGAGACAGGGTGACAATGAGCAGTTCTTC
cdr3_aa: CASSTRQGDNEQFF

d_call: TRBD2
v_call: TRBV9
cdr3_length: 17
j_call: TRBJ2-1
clone_size: few
cdr3_nt: TGTGCCAGCAGCGTAGCTTCGGGGGGGGGGCTAAACAATGAGCAGTTCTTC
cdr3_aa: CASSVASGGGLNNEQFF

d_call: NA
v_call: TRBV7-9
cdr3_length: 17
j_call: TRBJ2-1
clone_size: few
cdr3_nt: TGTGCCAGCAGCTTCACCGGGACCCCTGGGATTTACAATGAGCAGTTCTTC
cdr3_aa: CASSFTGTPGIYNEQFF

d_call: NA
v_call: TRBV12-3/TRBV12-4
cdr3_length: 16
j_call: TRBJ2-7
clone_size: many
cdr3_nt: TGTGCCAGCAGTCAGGGGCCGGGACTCGTATCCTACGAGCAGTACTTC
cdr3_aa: CASSQGPGLVSYEQYF

d_call: NA
v_call: TRBV15
cdr3_length: 15
j_call: TRBJ2-4
clone_size: many
cdr3_nt: TGTGCCACCAGCAGGGGATGGGGAGCCAAAAACATTCAGTACTTC
cdr3_aa: CATSRGWGAKNIQYF

d_call: TRBD2
v_call: TRBV20-1
cdr3_length: 19
j_call: TRBJ2-1
clone_size: many
cdr3_nt: TGCAGTGCTAGTGCCTCGGCTAGCGGGAGAGGGGGGTGGAACAATGAGCAGTTCTTC
cdr3_aa: CSASASASGRGGWNNEQFF

d_call: NA
v_call: TRBV27
cdr3_length: 14
j_call: TRBJ2-7
clone_size: NA
cdr3_nt: TGTGCCAGCGGACGTACGGTCAGGTCCTACGAGCAGTACTTC
cdr3_aa: CASGRTVRSYEQYF

d_call: NA
v_call: TRBV28
cdr3_length: 15
j_call: TRBJ1-6
clone_size: many
cdr3_nt: TGTGCCAGCAGTTCCACAGGGACTCAGAATTCACCCCTCCACTTT
cdr3_aa: CASSSTGTQNSPLHF

d_call: TRBD2
v_call: TRBV29-1
cdr3_length: 13
j_call: TRBJ2-1
clone_size: NA
cdr3_nt: TGCAGCGCGGGACCGGGGGGTGGGAATGAGCAGTTCTTC
cdr3_aa: CSAGPGGGNEQFF

d_call: NA
v_call: TRBV28
cdr3_length: 14
j_call: TRBJ1-2
clone_size: NA
cdr3_nt: TGTGCCAGCAGTTCACTGGACAGCCTCTATGGCTACACCTTC
cdr3_aa: CASSSLDSLYGYTF

d_call: TRBD2
v_call: TRBV11-3
cdr3_length: 16
j_call: TRBJ2-4
clone_size: many
cdr3_nt: TGTGCCAGCCACCCGGGGGCAATAGCGGGAAAAAACATTCAGTACTTC
cdr3_aa: CASHPGAIAGKNIQYF